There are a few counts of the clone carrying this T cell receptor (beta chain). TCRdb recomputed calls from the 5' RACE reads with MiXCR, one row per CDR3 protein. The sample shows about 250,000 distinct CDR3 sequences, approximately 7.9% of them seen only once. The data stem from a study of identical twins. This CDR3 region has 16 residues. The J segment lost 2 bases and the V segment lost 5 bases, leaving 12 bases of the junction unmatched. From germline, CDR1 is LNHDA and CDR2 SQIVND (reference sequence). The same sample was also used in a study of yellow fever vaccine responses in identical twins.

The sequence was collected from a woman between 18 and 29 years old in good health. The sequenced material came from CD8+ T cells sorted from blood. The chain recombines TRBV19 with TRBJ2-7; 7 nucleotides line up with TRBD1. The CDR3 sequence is CASSDRDPNLTYEQYF. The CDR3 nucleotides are TGTGCCAGTAGTGACAGGGATCCAAATTTAACCTACGAGCAGTACTTC.